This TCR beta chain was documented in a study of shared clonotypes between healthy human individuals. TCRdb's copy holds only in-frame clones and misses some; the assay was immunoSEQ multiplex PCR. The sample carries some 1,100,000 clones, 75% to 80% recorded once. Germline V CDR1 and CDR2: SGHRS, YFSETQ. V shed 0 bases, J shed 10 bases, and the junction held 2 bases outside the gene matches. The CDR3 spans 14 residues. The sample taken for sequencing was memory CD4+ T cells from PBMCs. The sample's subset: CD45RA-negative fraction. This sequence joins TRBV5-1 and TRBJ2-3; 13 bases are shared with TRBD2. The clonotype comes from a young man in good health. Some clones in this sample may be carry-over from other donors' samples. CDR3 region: CASSLGTSGSAQYF. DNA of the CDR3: TGCGCCAGCAGCTTGGGGACTAGCGGGAGTGCGCAGTATTTT.